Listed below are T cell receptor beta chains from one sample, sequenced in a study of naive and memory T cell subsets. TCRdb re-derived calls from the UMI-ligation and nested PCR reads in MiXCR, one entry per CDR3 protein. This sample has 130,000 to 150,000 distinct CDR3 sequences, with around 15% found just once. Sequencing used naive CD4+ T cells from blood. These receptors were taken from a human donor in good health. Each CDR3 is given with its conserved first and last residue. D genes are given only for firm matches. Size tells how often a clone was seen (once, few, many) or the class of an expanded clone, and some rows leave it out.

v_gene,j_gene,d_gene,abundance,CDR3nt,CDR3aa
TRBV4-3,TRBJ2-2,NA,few,TGCGCCAGCGGGGACACCGGGGAGCTGTTTTTT,CASGDTGELFF
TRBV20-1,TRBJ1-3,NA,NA,TGCAGTGCTAGACAGGACAGCTCTGGAAACACCATATATTTT,CSARQDSSGNTIYF
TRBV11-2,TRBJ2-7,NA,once,TGTGCCAGCAGCTTAGATCAGAGGGGCCAGGGGATTTACGAGCAGTACTTC,CASSLDQRGQGIYEQYF
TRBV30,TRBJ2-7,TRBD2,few,TGTGCCTGGGCCGGCGGGAGTAACGAGCAGTACTTC,CAWAGGSNEQYF
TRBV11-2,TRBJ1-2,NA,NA,TGTGCCAGCAGTCCCGACATACCGAACCACTATGGCTACACCTTC,CASSPDIPNHYGYTF
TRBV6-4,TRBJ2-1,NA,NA,TGTGCCAGCAGTGACTCTGGGGGGCTGAATGAGCAGTTCTTC,CASSDSGGLNEQFF
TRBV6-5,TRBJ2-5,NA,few,TGTGCCAGCAATCCCAGGGACCGCGGGACCCAGTACTTC,CASNPRDRGTQYF
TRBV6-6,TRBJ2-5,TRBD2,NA,TGTGCCAGCAGTCAGACTAGCGGCCAAGAGACCCAGTACTTC,CASSQTSGQETQYF
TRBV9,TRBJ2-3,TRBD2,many,TGTGCCAGCAGCCCCCGGACTAGCGGTAGCACAGATACGCAGTATTTT,CASSPRTSGSTDTQYF
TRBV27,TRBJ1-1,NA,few,TGTGCCAGCAGCTTGCAGGTCGACACTGAAGCTTTCTTT,CASSLQVDTEAFF
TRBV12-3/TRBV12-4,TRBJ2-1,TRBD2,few,TGTGCCAGCAGTGATTCTAGCGGACCCAATGAGCAGTTCTTC,CASSDSSGPNEQFF
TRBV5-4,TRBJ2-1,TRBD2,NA,TGTGCCAGCAGCCCGGGGGGAGGGAGGGTTTACAATGAGCAGTTCTTC,CASSPGGGRVYNEQFF
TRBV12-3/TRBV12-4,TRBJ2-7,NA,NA,TGTGCCAGCAGTTTAGCCAGGGCAGTGGGCGAGCAGTACTTC,CASSLARAVGEQYF
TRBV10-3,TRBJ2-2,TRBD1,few,TGTGCCATCAGTGCGGGACAGACCACCGGGGAGCTGTTTTTT,CAISAGQTTGELFF
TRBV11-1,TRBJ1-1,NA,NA,TGTGCCAGCAGCTTAGCGCGACAGACGAACACTGAAGCTTTCTTT,CASSLARQTNTEAFF
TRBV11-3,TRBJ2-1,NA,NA,TGTGCCAGCAGCTTAGATCGGGGCGGGAATGAGCAGTTCTTC,CASSLDRGGNEQFF
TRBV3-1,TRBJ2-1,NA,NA,TGTGCCAGCAGCCCCCGCCCACTTGCGGTCTCCTACAATGAGCAGTTCTTC,CASSPRPLAVSYNEQFF
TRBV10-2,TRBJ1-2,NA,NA,TGCGCCAGCAAGAATGTGAAGGCGGCTAACTATGGCTACACCTTC,CASKNVKAANYGYTF
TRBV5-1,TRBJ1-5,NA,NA,TGCGCCAGCAGCCGGGAGGGAGTACAGCCCCAGCATTTT,CASSREGVQPQHF
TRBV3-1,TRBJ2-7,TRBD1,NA,TGTGCCAGCAGCCAAGGATCCCCCGCGCGCAGGGGGCGAGAGCAGTACTTC,CASSQGSPARRGREQYF
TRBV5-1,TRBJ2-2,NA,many,TGCGCCAGCAGCTTTGAAGGCACCGGGGAGCTGTTTTTT,CASSFEGTGELFF
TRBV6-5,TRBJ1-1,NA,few,TGTGCCAGCTCTCGGGGGGGCTCGACTGAAGCTTTCTTT,CASSRGGSTEAFF
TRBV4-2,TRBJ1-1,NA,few,TGTGCCAGCAGCCAAGATGGGGGCAGTTTCCCTGAAGCTTTCTTT,CASSQDGGSFPEAFF
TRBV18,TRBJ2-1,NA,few,TGTGCCAGCTCACCACTAGTGTCCGACAATGAGCAGTTCTTC,CASSPLVSDNEQFF
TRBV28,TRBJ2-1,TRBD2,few,TGTGCCAGCAGTTCCTACGGGACTAGCGGCTACTACAATGAGCAGTTCTTC,CASSSYGTSGYYNEQFF
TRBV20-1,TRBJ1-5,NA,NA,TGCAGTGCCATCTCCAGCCCTTATCAGCCCCAGCATTTT,CSAISSPYQPQHF
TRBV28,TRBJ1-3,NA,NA,TGTGCCAGCAGTTCCCGGACATCACCTGGAAACACCATATATTTT,CASSSRTSPGNTIYF
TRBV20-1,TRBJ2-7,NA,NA,TGCAGTGCTAGAGATGGCGTTAAGACCTCCTACGAGCAGTACTTC,CSARDGVKTSYEQYF
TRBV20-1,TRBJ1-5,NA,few,TGCAGTGCTAGAGATTCCGGGGGCAATCAGCCCCAGCATTTT,CSARDSGGNQPQHF
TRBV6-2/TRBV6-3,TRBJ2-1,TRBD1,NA,TGTGCCAGCAGTGAATGGGCCGGGACAGTCTTCTACAATGAGCAGTTCTTC,CASSEWAGTVFYNEQFF
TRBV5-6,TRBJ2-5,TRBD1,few,TGTGCCAGCAGCTTAGACCGGGACAGATGTCGAGAGACCCAGTACTTC,CASSLDRDRCRETQYF
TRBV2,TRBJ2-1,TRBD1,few,TGTGCCAGCATTCGGACAGGGGATCTACTCTACAATGAGCAGTTCTTC,CASIRTGDLLYNEQFF
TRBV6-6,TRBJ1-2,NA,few,TGTGCCAGCAGTCCTACAGCCAGTTTTTATGGCTACACCTTC,CASSPTASFYGYTF